The source of this T cell receptor (beta chain) is a study of blood T cell repertoires in COVID-19. Authors' analysis steps: Quantification of nucleated cells was approximated via reference gene primer amplification. Measured with immunoSEQ multiplex PCR; TCRdb has only the in-frame clones, and not every one. V, J and clone size are taken as reported in that table, and D and trimming were inferred from the DNA itself. Of about 88,000 clones listed, about 90% are singletons. The CDR3 is made up of 15 amino acids. The ends lost 3 bases at V and 4 bases at J; junction bases unmatched: 6. The V gene's germline CDR1 is MDHEN and CDR2 SYDVKM.

The sample consisted of peripheral blood. This receptor was taken from a man aged 18 to 29 with COVID-19, enrolled during active disease. The V call is TRBV28, the J call TRBJ2-5, with 9 bases lining up with TRBD1. The CDR3 bases are TGTGCCAGCAGTTTCACGGGACAGGGTTTAGAGACCCAGTACTTC. It specifies CASSFTGQGLETQYF.